In this sample, the clone carrying this T cell receptor (beta chain) is medium-sized (0.01 to 0.1%). Its antigen is currently unknown. One entry per CDR3 protein, called by TCRdb with MiXCR from the 5' RACE reads. Here the sample spans under 4,500 distinct CDR3 sequences, under 7% being singletons. The sample belongs to a study of spatial heterogeneity in lung cancer. Findings and limits, study-wide: Expanded intratumoral alpha and beta TCR counts tracked tumor mutation counts.

The CDR3 has 14 residues. V was clipped by 3 bases and J by 6 bases; unmatched bases: 4. Germline CDR1 DFQATT, CDR2 SNEGSKA (reference sequence). Sample time point: sample taken at primary tumor resection. Extraction of whole RNA from tumor, nontumor lung or frozen PBMC preceded unsorted sequencing. This material consisted of lung tumor tissue, taken at surgery. The chain recombines TRBV20-1 with TRBJ2-1; 11 bases agree with TRBD2. The TCR was taken from a male donor with early-stage non-small cell lung cancer. This CDR3 reads CSARIAGGINEQFF. In DNA form, the CDR3 reads TGCAGTGCTAGGATAGCGGGGGGGATCAATGAGCAGTTCTTC.